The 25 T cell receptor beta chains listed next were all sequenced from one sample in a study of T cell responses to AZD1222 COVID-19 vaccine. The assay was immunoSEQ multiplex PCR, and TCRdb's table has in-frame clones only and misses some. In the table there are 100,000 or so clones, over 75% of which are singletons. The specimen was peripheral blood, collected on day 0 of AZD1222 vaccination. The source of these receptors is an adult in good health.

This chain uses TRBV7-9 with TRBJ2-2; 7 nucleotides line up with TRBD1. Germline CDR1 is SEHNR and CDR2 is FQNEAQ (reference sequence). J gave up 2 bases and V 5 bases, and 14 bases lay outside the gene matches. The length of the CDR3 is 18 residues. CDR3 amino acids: CASSSHTPGQRNTGELFF. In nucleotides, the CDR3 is TGTGCCAGCAGCAGTCATACCCCGGGACAGAGAAACACCGGGGAGCTGTTTTTT. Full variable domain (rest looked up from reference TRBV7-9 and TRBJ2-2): DTGVSQNPRHKITKRGQNVTFRCDPISEHNRLYWYRQTLGQGPEFLTYFQNEAQLEKSRLLSDRFSAERPKGSFSTLEIQRTEQGDSAMYLCASSSHTPGQRNTGELFFGEGSRLTVL.

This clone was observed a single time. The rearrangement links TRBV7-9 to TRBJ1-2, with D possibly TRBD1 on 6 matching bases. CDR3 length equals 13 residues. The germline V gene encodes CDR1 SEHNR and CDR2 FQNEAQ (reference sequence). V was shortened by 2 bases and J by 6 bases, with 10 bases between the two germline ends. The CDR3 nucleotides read TGTGCCAGCAGCTTACAGGGGATCGATGGCTACACCTTC. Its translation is CASSLQGIDGYTF. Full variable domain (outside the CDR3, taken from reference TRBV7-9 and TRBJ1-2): DTGVSQNPRHKITKRGQNVTFRCDPISEHNRLYWYRQTLGQGPEFLTYFQNEAQLEKSRLLSDRFSAERPKGSFSTLEIQRTEQGDSAMYLCASSLQGIDGYTFGSGTRLTVV.

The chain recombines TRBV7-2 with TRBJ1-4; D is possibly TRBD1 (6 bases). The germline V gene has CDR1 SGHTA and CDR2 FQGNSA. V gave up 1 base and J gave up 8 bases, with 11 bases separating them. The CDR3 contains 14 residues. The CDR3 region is CASSLVTGPEKLFF. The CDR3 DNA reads TGTGCCAGCAGCTTAGTAACAGGGCCCGAAAAACTGTTTTTT.

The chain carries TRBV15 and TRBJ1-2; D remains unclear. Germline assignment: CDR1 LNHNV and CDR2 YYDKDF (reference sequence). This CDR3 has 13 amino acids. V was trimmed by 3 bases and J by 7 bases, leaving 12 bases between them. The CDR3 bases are TGTGCCACCAGCAGGGACGTTAGATCTGGCTACACCTTC. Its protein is CATSRDVRSGYTF.

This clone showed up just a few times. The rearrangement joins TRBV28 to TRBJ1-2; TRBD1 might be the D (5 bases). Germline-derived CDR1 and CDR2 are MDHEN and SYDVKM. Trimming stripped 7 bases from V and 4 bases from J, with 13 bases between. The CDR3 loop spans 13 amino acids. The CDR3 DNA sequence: TGTGCCAGCACCATAGGGGCTTCCTATGGCTACACCTTC. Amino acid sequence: CASTIGASYGYTF.

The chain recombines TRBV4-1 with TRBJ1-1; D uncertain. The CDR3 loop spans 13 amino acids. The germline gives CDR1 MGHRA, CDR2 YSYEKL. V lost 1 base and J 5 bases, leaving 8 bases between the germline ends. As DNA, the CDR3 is TGCGCCAGCAGCCAAGCCGGACGGACTGAAGCTTTCTTT. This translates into CASSQAGRTEAFF.

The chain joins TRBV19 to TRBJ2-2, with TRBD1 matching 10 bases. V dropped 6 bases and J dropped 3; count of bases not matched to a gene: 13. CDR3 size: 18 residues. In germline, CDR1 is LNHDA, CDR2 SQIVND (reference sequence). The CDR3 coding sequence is TGTGCCAGTAGGACGTCCCGGTCGGGGACAGGGGACACCGGGGAGCTGTTTTTT. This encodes CASRTSRSGTGDTGELFF.

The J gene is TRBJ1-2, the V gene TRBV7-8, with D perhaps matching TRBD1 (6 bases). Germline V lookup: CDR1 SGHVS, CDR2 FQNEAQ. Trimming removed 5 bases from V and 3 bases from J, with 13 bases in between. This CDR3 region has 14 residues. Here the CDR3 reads CASSRRTEYYGYTF. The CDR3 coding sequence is TGTGCCAGCAGCCGTCGGACAGAATACTATGGCTACACCTTC.

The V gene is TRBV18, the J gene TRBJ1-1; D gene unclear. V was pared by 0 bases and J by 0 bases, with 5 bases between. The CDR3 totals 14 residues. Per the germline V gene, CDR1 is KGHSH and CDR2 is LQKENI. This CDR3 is CASSPPGLNTEAFF. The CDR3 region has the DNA TGTGCCAGCTCACCACCAGGTTTGAACACTGAAGCTTTCTTT.

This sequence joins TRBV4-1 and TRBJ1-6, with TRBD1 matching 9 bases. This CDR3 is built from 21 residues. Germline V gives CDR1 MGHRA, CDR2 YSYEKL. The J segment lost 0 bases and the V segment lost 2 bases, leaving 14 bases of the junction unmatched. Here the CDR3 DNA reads TGCGCCAGCAGCCAACCCATTGGGGGACAGGGCTTAAGCTCCTATAATTCACCCCTCCACTTT. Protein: CASSQPIGGQGLSSYNSPLHF.

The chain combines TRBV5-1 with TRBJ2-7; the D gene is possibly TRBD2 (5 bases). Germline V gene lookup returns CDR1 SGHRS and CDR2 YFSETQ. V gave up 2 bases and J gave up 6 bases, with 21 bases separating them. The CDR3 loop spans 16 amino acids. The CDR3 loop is CASSLEGGEYGGEQYF. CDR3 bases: TGCGCCAGCAGCTTAGAGGGTGGTGAATACGGTGGCGAGCAGTACTTC.

Here the CDR3 reads CASSQGGGNEKLFF. In DNA, the CDR3 is TGCGCCAGCAGCCAGGGGGGTGGGAATGAAAAACTGTTTTTT. The chain carries TRBV5-1 and TRBJ1-4; 7 bases match TRBD1. CDR1 SGHRS and CDR2 YFSETQ come from the germline V gene. V was clipped by 4 bases and J by 5 bases; unmatched bases: 5. The CDR3 runs to 14 residues.

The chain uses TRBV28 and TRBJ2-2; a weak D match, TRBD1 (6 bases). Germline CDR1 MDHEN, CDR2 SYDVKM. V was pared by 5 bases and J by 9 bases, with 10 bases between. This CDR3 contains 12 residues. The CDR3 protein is CASSLQGWELFF. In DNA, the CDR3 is TGTGCCAGCAGTCTACAGGGCTGGGAGCTGTTTTTT.

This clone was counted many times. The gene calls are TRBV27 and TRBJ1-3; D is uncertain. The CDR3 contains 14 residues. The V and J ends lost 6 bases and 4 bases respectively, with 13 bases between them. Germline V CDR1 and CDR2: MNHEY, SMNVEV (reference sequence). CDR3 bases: TGTGCCAGCAGCCCCGACCTTTTAGGAAACACCATATATTTT. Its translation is CASSPDLLGNTIYF.

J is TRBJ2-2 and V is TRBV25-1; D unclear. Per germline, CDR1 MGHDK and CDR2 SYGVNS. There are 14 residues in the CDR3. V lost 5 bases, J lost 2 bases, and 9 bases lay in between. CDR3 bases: TGTGCCAGCAGTACTGAACAAAACACCGGGGAGCTGTTTTTT. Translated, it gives CASSTEQNTGELFF.

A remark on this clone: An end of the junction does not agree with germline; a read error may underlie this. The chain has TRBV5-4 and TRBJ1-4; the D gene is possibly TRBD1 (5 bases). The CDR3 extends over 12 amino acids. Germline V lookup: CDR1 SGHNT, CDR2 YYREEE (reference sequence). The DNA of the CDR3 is TGTGCCAGCAGCTTTGATGGACGTTGGGACCTTTTT. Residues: CASSFDGRWDLF.

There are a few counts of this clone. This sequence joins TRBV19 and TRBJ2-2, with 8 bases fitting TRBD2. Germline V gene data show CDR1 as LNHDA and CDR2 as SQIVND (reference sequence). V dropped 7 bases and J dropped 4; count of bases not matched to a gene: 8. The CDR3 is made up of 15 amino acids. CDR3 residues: CASNPAGGGTGELFF. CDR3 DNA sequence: TGTGCCAGTAATCCCGCGGGAGGAGGCACCGGGGAGCTGTTTTTT.

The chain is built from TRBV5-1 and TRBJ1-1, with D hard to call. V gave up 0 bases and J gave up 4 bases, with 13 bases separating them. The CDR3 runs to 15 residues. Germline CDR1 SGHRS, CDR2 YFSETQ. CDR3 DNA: TGCGCCAGCAGCTTGGATGGGGTAGGAGGCACTGAAGCTTTCTTT. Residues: CASSLDGVGGTEAFF. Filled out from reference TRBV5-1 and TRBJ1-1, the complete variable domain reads KAGVTQTPRYLIKTRGQQVTLSCSPISGHRSVSWYQQTPGQGLQFLFEYFSETQRNKGNFPGRFSGRQFSNSRSEMNVSTLELGDSALYLCASSLDGVGGTEAFFGQGTRLTVV.

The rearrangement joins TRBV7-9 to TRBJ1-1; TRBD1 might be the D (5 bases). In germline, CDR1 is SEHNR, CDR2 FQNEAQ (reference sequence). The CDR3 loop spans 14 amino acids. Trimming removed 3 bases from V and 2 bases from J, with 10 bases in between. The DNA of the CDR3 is TGTGCCAGCAGCTTTCGTCAGGGCAACACTGAAGCTTTCTTT. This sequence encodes CASSFRQGNTEAFF.

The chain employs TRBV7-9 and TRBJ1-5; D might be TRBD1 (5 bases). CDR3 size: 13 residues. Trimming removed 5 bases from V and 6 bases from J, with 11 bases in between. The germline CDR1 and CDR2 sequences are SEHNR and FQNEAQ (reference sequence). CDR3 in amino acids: CASSPGERQPQHF. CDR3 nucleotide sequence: TGTGCCAGCAGCCCGGGGGAACGTCAGCCCCAGCATTTT.

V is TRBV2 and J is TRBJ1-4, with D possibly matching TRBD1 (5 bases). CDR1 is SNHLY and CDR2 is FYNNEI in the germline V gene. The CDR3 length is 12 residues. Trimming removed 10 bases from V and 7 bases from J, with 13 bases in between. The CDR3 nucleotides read TGTGCCACGCGTGGGGGGAGTGAAAAACTGTTTTTT. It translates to CATRGGSEKLFF.

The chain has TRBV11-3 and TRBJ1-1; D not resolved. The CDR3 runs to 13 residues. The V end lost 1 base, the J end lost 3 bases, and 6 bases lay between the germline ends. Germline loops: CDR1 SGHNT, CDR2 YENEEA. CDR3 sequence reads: CASSLVRDTEAFF. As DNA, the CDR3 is TGTGCCAGCAGCTTAGTCAGAGACACTGAAGCTTTCTTT.

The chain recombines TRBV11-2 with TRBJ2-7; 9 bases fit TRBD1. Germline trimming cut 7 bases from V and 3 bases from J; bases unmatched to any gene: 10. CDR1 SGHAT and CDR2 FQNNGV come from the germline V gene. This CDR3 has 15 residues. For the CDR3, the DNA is TGTGCCAGCACCGATCAGGGACAGGGAAACTACGAGCAGTACTTC. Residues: CASTDQGQGNYEQYF.

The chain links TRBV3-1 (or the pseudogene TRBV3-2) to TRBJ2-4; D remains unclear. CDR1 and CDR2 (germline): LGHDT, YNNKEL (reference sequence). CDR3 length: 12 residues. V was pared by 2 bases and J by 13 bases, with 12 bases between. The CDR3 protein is CASSQRTKAQYF. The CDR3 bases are TGTGCCAGCAGCCAAAGGACCAAAGCCCAGTACTTC.

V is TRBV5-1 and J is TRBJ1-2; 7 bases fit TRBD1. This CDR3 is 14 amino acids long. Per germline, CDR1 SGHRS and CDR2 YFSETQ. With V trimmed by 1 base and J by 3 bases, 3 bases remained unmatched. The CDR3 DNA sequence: TGCGCCAGCAGCTTGACAGGGGTCGACTATGGCTACACCTTC. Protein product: CASSLTGVDYGYTF. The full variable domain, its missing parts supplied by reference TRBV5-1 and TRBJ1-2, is KAGVTQTPRYLIKTRGQQVTLSCSPISGHRSVSWYQQTPGQGLQFLFEYFSETQRNKGNFPGRFSGRQFSNSRSEMNVSTLELGDSALYLCASSLTGVDYGYTFGSGTRLTVV.